This is a list of T cell receptor beta chains from one sample in a study of T-cell memory formation after mild COVID-19. Each CDR3 protein is one row after TCRdb ran MiXCR on the 5' RACE reads. In the table there are 470,000 or so distinct CDR3 sequences, nearly 25% of which are singletons. The specimen was PBMCs or a T cell subset sorted from them (not recorded which). The receptors here all came from an adult woman who had mild COVID-19 (a few samples of this study predate the infection). Cell type and time point are not known. Each CDR3 is given with its conserved first and last residue. D genes are given only for firm matches. For some rows the clone size is stated as once, few or many, or as a class when expanded; others skip it.

size	D	V	J	CDR3	DNA
.	.	TRBV5-1	TRBJ1-2	CASSLRFGDTGYTF	TGCGCCAGCAGCTTGCGCTTCGGGGATACTGGCTACACCTTC
.	.	TRBV9	TRBJ2-7	CASSPTGAATYEQYF	TGTGCCAGCAGCCCGACGGGGGCCGCGACCTACGAGCAGTACTTC
.	TRBD1	TRBV6-1	TRBJ1-2	CASRLPGQSHGYTF	TGTGCCAGCAGGTTACCGGGACAGTCTCATGGCTACACCTTC
.	.	TRBV27	TRBJ1-4	CASSPGARANEKLFF	TGTGCCAGCAGTCCCGGGGCGAGGGCTAATGAAAAACTGTTTTTT
few	.	TRBV4-3	TRBJ2-5	CASSQERAGTQYF	TGCGCCAGCAGCCAAGAGCGGGCCGGGACCCAGTACTTC
.	.	TRBV6-5	TRBJ2-7	CASSTRDVHSYEQYF	TGTGCCAGCAGTACCCGGGACGTCCATTCCTACGAGCAGTACTTC
.	TRBD1	TRBV7-8	TRBJ1-2	CASSRTSQGVYGYTF	TGTGCCAGCAGCCGAACTAGCCAGGGGGTGTATGGCTACACCTTC
.	.	TRBV5-1	TRBJ2-5	CASSLGRAQETQYF	TGCGCCAGCAGCTTGGGGAGGGCCCAAGAGACCCAGTACTTC
.	.	TRBV6-1	TRBJ2-3	CASRGLRGGISTDTQYF	TGTGCCAGCAGGGGCCTCAGAGGAGGGATTAGCACAGATACGCAGTATTTT
few	.	TRBV14	TRBJ2-1	CASSQVRGYEQFF	TGTGCCAGCAGCCAAGTTCGGGGATATGAGCAGTTCTTC
few	.	TRBV30	TRBJ2-2	CAWNAGARAGELFF	TGTGCCTGGAATGCGGGGGCGCGGGCCGGGGAGCTGTTTTTT
many	.	TRBV18	TRBJ2-1	CASSPTGNEQFF	TGCGCCAGCAGCCCCACCGGGAATGAGCAGTTCTTC
.	.	TRBV6-6	TRBJ1-1	CASSRDRQPEAFF	TGTGCCAGCAGCCGCGACCGTCAGCCTGAAGCTTTCTTT
.	.	TRBV18	TRBJ2-4	CASSPRRGKNIQYF	TGTGCCAGCTCACCGAGGAGGGGGAAAAACATTCAGTACTTC
.	.	TRBV7-9	TRBJ1-1	CASSFQTGSGTEAFF	TGTGCCAGCAGCTTCCAAACAGGGTCTGGCACTGAAGCTTTCTTT
few	.	TRBV7-9	TRBJ2-7	CASSFPPRGPFYEQYF	TGTGCCAGCAGCTTCCCTCCGAGGGGTCCCTTCTACGAGCAGTACTTC
many	.	TRBV12-3/TRBV12-4	TRBJ1-1	CASTQGSGAEAFF	TGTGCCAGCACCCAGGGGAGTGGAGCTGAAGCTTTCTTT
.	.	TRBV27	TRBJ2-7	CASSLVADLRSYEQYF	TGTGCCAGCAGTTTAGTGGCAGACCTGCGCTCCTACGAGCAGTACTTC
few	.	TRBV28	TRBJ2-7	CASSPGLREQYF	TGTGCCAGCAGTCCGGGGCTGCGAGAGCAGTACTTC
few	.	TRBV6-1	TRBJ1-2	CASSENTPVYGYTF	TGTGCCAGCAGTGAAAATACACCCGTCTATGGCTACACCTTC
.	.	TRBV6-2/TRBV6-3	TRBJ2-1	CASGTDRAGEQFF	TGTGCCAGCGGGACTGACAGGGCTGGCGAGCAGTTCTTC
.	TRBD1	TRBV29-1	TRBJ2-5	CSVEEFATGGRYQETQYF	TGCAGCGTTGAAGAGTTTGCGACAGGGGGCCGATATCAAGAGACCCAGTACTTC
few	.	TRBV7-9	TRBJ2-7	CASSLALQGTYEQYF	TGTGCCAGCAGCTTAGCGCTTCAGGGGACCTACGAGCAGTACTTC
.	TRBD1	TRBV5-1	TRBJ1-2	CASRNGTADVYTF	TGCGCCAGCAGGAACGGGACAGCTGATGTCTACACCTTC
.	.	TRBV5-1	TRBJ2-5	CASSVGQGLETQYF	TGCGCCAGCAGCGTGGGGCAGGGTTTAGAGACCCAGTACTTC
few	TRBD1	TRBV11-2	TRBJ1-2	CASSLVDRVGHGYTF	TGTGCCAGCAGCTTAGTCGACAGGGTAGGACATGGCTACACCTTC
many	.	TRBV12-3/TRBV12-4	TRBJ1-5	CASARSGDTQPQHF	TGTGCCAGCGCTCGATCCGGGGATACTCAGCCCCAGCATTTT
few	.	TRBV19	TRBJ1-2	CASSATPDGTAGYTF	TGTGCCAGTAGCGCAACACCGGACGGGACGGCCGGCTACACCTTC
.	.	TRBV24-1	TRBJ1-5	CATSDNSNQPQHF	TGTGCCACCAGTGATAATAGCAATCAGCCCCAGCATTTT
.	TRBD2	TRBV7-2	TRBJ2-1	CASSFRTSGGAGAEQFF	TGTGCCAGCAGCTTCCGGACTAGCGGGGGGGCGGGAGCTGAGCAGTTCTTC
.	.	TRBV28	TRBJ1-6	CASSLSGNSPLHF	TGTGCCAGCAGTTTATCCGGAAATTCACCCCTCCACTTT
few	.	TRBV7-3	TRBJ1-2	CASSPTGLDYGYTF	TGTGCCAGCAGCCCTACAGGGTTGGACTATGGCTACACCTTC
.	TRBD1	TRBV27	TRBJ1-2	CASSVGQGYFGYTF	TGTGCCAGCAGTGTGGGACAGGGGTATTTTGGCTACACCTTC
few	TRBD1	TRBV5-1	TRBJ1-1	CASSSGTGGNTEAFF	TGCGCCAGCAGCTCAGGGACAGGGGGTAACACTGAAGCTTTCTTT
few	.	TRBV3-2	TRBJ2-2	CASSQDLAGDTGELFF	TGTGCCAGCAGCCAAGATCTAGCGGGAGATACCGGGGAGCTGTTTTTT
few	.	TRBV7-8	TRBJ1-5	CASSFSGGGNQPQHF	TGTGCCAGCAGCTTCTCTGGGGGAGGCAATCAGCCCCAGCATTTT
.	TRBD1	TRBV7-3	TRBJ2-2	CASSRTGAPNTGELFF	TGTGCCAGCAGCCGGACAGGTGCACCGAACACCGGGGAGCTGTTTTTT
few	.	TRBV18	TRBJ2-1	CATSSSYNEQFF	TGTGCCACCTCGAGCTCCTACAATGAGCAGTTCTTC
.	.	TRBV12-3/TRBV12-4	TRBJ2-3	CASTLEGASTDTQYF	TGTGCCAGCACGCTAGAAGGGGCTAGCACAGATACGCAGTATTTT
.	.	TRBV6-1	TRBJ1-1	CASSELGPEAFF	TGTGCCAGCAGTGAATTAGGCCCTGAAGCTTTCTTT
few	.	TRBV30	TRBJ2-7	CAWSVWDPAYEQYF	TGTGCCTGGAGTGTTTGGGACCCAGCCTACGAGCAGTACTTC
few	.	TRBV9	TRBJ2-1	CASSVGGGGVYNEQFF	TGTGCCAGCAGCGTAGGTGGGGGCGGGGTATACAATGAGCAGTTCTTC
few	TRBD2	TRBV6-6	TRBJ2-2	CASRGLAGVGAGELFF	TGTGCCAGCAGGGGACTAGCGGGAGTGGGGGCCGGGGAGCTGTTTTTT
.	.	TRBV19	TRBJ2-3	CASSIDGPSTDTQYF	TGTGCCAGTAGTATCGACGGGCCAAGCACAGATACGCAGTATTTT
many	.	TRBV5-6	TRBJ1-3	CASSLPGNTIYF	TGTGCCAGCAGCTTGCCTGGAAACACCATATATTTT
.	TRBD1	TRBV2	TRBJ1-2	CASSAGGPSYGYTF	TGTGCCAGCAGTGCAGGGGGCCCATCCTATGGCTACACCTTC
.	.	TRBV7-8	TRBJ1-5	CASSLATRGGNQPQHF	TGTGCCAGCAGCTTAGCTACTAGGGGGGGGAATCAGCCCCAGCATTTT
once	TRBD1	TRBV12-3/TRBV12-4	TRBJ2-1	CASSPLGRGQYNEQFF	TGTGCCAGCAGTCCCCTGGGAAGGGGGCAATACAATGAGCAGTTCTTC
few	.	TRBV4-1	TRBJ1-1	CASSQDRLTEAFF	TGCGCCAGCAGCCAAGACAGGCTCACTGAAGCTTTCTTT
few	.	TRBV9	TRBJ1-5	CASSVGGTNQPQHF	TGTGCCAGCAGCGTGGGGGGCACCAATCAGCCCCAGCATTTT
.	TRBD1	TRBV30	TRBJ1-3	CGQGSSGNTIYF	TGTGGACAGGGTAGCTCTGGAAACACCATATATTTT
.	TRBD2	TRBV7-8	TRBJ2-3	CASSPGTSGGASTDTQYF	TGTGCCAGCAGCCCGGGGACTAGCGGGGGGGCTAGCACAGATACGCAGTATTTT
few	TRBD2	TRBV5-6	TRBJ2-1	CASSLTRGRMVEQFF	TGTGCCAGCAGCTTGACTCGCGGGAGAATGGTTGAGCAGTTCTTC
few	.	TRBV24-1	TRBJ2-2	CATMEEWGGELFF	TGTGCCACCATGGAGGAATGGGGCGGGGAGCTGTTTTTT
many	TRBD2	TRBV24-1	TRBJ2-3	CATSDYSGGRTDTQYF	TGTGCCACCAGTGACTATAGCGGGGGCCGCACAGATACGCAGTATTTT